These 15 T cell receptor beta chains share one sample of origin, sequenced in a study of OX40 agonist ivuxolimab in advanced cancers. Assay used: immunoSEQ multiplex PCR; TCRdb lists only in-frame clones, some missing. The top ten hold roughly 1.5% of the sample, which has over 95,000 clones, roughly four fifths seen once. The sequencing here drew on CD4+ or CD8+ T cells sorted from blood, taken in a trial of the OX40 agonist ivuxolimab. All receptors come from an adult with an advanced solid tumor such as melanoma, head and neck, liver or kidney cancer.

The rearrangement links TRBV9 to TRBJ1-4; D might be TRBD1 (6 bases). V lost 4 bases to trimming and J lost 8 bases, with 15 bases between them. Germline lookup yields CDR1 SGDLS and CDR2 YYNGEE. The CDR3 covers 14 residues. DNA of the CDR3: TGTGCCAGCAGCAGGGACACTAAGAGCGAAAAACTGTTTTTT. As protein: CASSRDTKSEKLFF. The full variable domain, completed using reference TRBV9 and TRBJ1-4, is DSGVTQTPKHLITATGQRVTLRCSPRSGDLSVYWYQQSLDQGLQFLIQYYNGEERAKGNILERFSAQQFPDLHSELNLSSLELGDSALYFCASSRDTKSEKLFFGSGTQLSVL.

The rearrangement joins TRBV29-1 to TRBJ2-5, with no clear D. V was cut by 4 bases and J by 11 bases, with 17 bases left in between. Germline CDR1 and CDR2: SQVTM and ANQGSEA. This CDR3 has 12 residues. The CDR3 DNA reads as TGCAGCGTTGTTTTCCCGGGCCCCTTTCAGTACTTC. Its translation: CSVVFPGPFQYF.

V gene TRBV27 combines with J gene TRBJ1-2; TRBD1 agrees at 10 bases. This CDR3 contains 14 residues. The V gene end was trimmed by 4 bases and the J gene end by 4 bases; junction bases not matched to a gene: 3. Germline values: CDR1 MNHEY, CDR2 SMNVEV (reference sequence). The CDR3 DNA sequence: TGTGCCAGCAGTTCGGGACAGGGGAGCTATGGCTACACCTTC. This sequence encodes CASSSGQGSYGYTF.

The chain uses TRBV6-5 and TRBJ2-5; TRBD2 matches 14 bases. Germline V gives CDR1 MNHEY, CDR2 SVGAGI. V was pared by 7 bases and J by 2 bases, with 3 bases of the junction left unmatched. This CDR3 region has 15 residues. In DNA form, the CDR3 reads TGTGCCAGCAAGAGGACTAGCGGGGGGCAAGAGACCCAGTACTTC. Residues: CASKRTSGGQETQYF.

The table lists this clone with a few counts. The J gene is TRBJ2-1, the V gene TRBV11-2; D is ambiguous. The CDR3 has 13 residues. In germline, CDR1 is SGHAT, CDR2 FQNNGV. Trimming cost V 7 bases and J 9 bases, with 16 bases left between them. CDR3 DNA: TGTGCCAGCATCCGTGATCGTCGAGGTGAGCAGTTCTTC. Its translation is CASIRDRRGEQFF. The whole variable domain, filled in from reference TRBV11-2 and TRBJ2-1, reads EAGVAQSPRYKIIEKRQSVAFWCNPISGHATLYWYQQILGQGPKLLIQFQNNGVVDDSQLPKDRFSAERLKGVDSTLKIQPAKLEDSAVYLCASIRDRRGEQFFGPGTRLTVL.

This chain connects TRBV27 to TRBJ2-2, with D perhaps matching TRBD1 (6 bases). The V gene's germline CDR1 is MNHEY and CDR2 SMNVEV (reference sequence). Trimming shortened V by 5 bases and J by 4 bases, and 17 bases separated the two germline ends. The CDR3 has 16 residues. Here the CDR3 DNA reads TGTGCCAGCAGTCCGAAACAGGGTTGGGGCACCGGGGAGCTGTTTTTT. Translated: CASSPKQGWGTGELFF.

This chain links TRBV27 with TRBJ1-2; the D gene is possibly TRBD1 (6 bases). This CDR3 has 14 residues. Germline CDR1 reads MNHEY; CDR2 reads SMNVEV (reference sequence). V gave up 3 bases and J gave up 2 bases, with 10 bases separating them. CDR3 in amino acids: CASSFNRVNYGYTF. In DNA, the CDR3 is TGTGCCAGCAGTTTCAACAGGGTGAACTATGGCTACACCTTC.

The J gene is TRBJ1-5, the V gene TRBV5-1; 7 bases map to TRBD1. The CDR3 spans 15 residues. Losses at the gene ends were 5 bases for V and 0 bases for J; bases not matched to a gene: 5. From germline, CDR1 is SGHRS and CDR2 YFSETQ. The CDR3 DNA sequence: TGCGCCAGCAGACCCGGGACAGATAGCAATCAGCCCCAGCATTTT. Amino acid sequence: CASRPGTDSNQPQHF. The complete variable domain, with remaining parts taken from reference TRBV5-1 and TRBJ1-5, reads KAGVTQTPRYLIKTRGQQVTLSCSPISGHRSVSWYQQTPGQGLQFLFEYFSETQRNKGNFPGRFSGRQFSNSRSEMNVSTLELGDSALYLCASRPGTDSNQPQHFGDGTRLSIL.

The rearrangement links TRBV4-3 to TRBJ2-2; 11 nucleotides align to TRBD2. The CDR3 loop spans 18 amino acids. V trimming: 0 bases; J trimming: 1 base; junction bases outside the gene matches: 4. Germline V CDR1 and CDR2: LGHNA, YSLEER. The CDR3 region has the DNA TGCGCCAGCAGCCAAGACGTAGCGGGGGGGCAGAACACCGGGGAGCTGTTTTTT. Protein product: CASSQDVAGGQNTGELFF.

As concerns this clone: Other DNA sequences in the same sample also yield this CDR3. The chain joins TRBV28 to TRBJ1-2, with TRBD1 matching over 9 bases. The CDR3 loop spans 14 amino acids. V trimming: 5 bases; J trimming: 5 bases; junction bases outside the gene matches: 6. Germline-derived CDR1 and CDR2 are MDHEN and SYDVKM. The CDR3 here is CASSLPGQGYGYTF. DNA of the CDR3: TGTGCCAGCAGTCTCCCGGGACAGGGTTATGGCTACACCTTC.

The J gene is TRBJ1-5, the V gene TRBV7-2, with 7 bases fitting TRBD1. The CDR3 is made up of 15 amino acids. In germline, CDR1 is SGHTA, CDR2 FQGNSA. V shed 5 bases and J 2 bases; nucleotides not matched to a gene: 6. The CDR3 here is CASSPRTGGNQPQHF. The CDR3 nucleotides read TGTGCCAGCAGCCCCCGGACAGGAGGCAATCAGCCCCAGCATTTT.

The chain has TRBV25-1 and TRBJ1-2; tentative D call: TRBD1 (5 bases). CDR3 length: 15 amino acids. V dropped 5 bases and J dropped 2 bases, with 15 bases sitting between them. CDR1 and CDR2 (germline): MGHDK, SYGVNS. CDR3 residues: CASSNRADRNYGYTF. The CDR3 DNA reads TGTGCCAGCAGTAACCGAGCTGACAGAAACTATGGCTACACCTTC.

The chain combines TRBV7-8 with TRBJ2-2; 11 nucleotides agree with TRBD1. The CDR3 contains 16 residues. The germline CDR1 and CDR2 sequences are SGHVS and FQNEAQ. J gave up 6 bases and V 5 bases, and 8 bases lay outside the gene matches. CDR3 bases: TGTGCCAGCAGCACGGACAGGGGGCTAGGGGCCGGGGAGCTGTTTTTT. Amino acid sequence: CASSTDRGLGAGELFF.

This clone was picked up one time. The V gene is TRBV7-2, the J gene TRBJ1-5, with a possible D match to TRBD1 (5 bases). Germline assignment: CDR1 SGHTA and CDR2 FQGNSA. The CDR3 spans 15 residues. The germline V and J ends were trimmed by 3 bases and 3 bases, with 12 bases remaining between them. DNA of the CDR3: TGTGCCAGCAGCTTCACCCTACAGGTCAATCAGCCCCAGCATTTT. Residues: CASSFTLQVNQPQHF.

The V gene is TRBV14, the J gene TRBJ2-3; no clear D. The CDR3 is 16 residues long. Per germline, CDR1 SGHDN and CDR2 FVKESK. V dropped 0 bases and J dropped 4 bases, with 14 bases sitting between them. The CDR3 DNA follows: TGTGCCAGCAGCCAAGATTGGGCCCGACCCCCAGATACGCAGTATTTT. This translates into CASSQDWARPPDTQYF.